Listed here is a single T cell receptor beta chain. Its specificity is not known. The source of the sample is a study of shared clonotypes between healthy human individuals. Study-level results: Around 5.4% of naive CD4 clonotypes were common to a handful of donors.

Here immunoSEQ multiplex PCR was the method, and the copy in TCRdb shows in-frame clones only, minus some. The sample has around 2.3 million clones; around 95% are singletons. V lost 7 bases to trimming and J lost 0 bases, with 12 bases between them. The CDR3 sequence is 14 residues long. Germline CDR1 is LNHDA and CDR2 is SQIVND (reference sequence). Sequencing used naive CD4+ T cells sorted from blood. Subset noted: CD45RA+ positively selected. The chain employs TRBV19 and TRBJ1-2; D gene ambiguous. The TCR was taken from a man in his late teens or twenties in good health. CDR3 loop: CASNHPSANYGYTF. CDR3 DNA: TGTGCCAGTAACCACCCGAGCGCTAACTATGGCTACACCTTC.